Given below is one T cell receptor beta chain in context. The antigen is unknown. Vbeta (60) and Jbeta (13) primers were used in the PCR. In the authors' methods: Counted up in a later analysis, unique TCR beta chains came to roughly 80 million, with roughly 11 million shared. Here immunoSEQ multiplex PCR was the method, and the copy in TCRdb shows in-frame clones only, minus some. That table is the source of V, J and clone size, and D and trimming were worked out from the DNA. The table shows around 110,000 clones, with around 79% occurring only once. The data were taken from a study of cytomegalovirus exposure and HLA in healthy donors. The wider study: There were 90 million to 130 million unique TCR beta sequences, drawn from 150 million to 200 million T cells, in an earlier analysis. Whole-study results and caveats: An analysis done earlier found most TCR beta V segments productive about 87% or about 30% of the time. CMV serostatus was the only recorded immune exposure for donors.

The CDR3 spans 14 residues. The V end was cut by 5 bases, the J end by 3 bases, with 14 bases between. CDR1 and CDR2 (germline): MNHEY, SMNVEV (reference sequence). The source material was PBMCs. The TCR was taken from a man aged 55 to 70 in good health and CMV-seronegative. The chain carries TRBV27 and TRBJ2-7; D might be TRBD1 (6 bases). The CDR3 coding sequence is TGTGCCAGCAGTCTCGCCTCCAGGGGCTACGAGCAGTACTTC. Translated: CASSLASRGYEQYF.